This T cell receptor beta chain is drawn from a study of cytomegalovirus exposure and HLA in healthy donors. Findings and caveats of the study: Most subjects had HLA-A and HLA-B alleles reportedly predicted accurately by TCR beta sequences. It emerged from a later analysis that several of the most significant clusters appeared to be linked to common viral pathogens. Accounts indicate the classifier identified cytomegalovirus status with strong specificity and sensitivity. What was likely a sequencing artifact was a cluster of highly shared sequence variants.

The CDR3 contains 14 residues. Trimming cost V 7 bases and J 6 bases, with 19 bases left between them. Germline loops: CDR1 MNHEY, CDR2 SVGAGI. Notes on this clone: Its target is not known.

The PCR ran on 60 Vbeta and 13 Jbeta primers. Using immunoSEQ multiplex PCR, the repertoire was profiled, and TCRdb retains in-frame clones only, with some absent. The repertoire has under 150,000 clones, 82% of them found once; the top ten carry approximately 2.3%. This chain joins TRBV6-5 and TRBJ2-7; perhaps TRBD2 as D (6 bases). Input material: PBMCs. The clonotype was recovered from a male donor in good health and CMV-seronegative. CDR3 loop: CASNPLAGVTEQYF. The CDR3 DNA sequence: TGTGCCAGCAACCCACTAGCAGGAGTAACCGAGCAGTACTTC.